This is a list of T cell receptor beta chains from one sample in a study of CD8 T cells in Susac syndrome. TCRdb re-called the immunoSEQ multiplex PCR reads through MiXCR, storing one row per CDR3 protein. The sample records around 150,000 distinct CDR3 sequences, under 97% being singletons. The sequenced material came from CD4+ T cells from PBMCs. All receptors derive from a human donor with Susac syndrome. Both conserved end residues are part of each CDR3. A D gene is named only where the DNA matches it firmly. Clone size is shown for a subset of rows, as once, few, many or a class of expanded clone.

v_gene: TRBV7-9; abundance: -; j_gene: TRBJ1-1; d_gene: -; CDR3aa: CASSFDPTTEAFF; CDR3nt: TGTGCCAGCAGCTTTGACCCCACTACTGAAGCTTTCTTT
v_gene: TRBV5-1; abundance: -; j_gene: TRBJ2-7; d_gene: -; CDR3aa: CASSLAGSSTVHF; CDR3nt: TGCGCCAGCAGCTTGGCCGGGTCGTCAACGGTGCACTTC
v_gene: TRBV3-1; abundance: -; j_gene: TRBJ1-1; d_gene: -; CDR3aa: CASSPLGRSAEAFF; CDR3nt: TGTGCCAGCAGCCCATTGGGGAGAAGCGCTGAAGCTTTCTTT
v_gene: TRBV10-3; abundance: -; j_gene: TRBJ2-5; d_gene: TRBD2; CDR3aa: CAISLAGGQETQYF; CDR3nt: TGTGCCATCAGTCTAGCGGGGGGCCAAGAGACCCAGTACTTC
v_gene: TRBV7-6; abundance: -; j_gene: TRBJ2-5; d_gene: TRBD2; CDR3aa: CASSLGSGGVGETQYF; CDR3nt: TGTGCCAGCAGCTTGGGTAGCGGGGGGGTCGGAGAGACCCAGTACTTC
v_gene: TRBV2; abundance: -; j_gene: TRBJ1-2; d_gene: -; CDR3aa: CASSKASALKGYTF; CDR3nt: TGTGCCAGCAGTAAAGCAAGTGCCCTGAAAGGCTACACCTTC
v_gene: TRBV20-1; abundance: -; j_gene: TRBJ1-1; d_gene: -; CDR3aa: CSASRGVGWDTEAFF; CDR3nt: TGCAGTGCCTCGAGGGGGGTCGGATGGGACACTGAAGCTTTCTTT
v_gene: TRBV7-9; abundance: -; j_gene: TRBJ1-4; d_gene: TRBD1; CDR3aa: CASSPTGTGTEKLFF; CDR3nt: TGTGCCAGCAGCCCTACCGGGACAGGGACTGAAAAACTGTTTTTT
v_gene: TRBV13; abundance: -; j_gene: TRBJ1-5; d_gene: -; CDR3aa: CASSQGRLEPQHF; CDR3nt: TGTGCCAGCAGCCAAGGCCGTTTGGAGCCCCAGCATTTT
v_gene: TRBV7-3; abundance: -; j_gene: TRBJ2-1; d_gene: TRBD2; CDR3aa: CASSRPDGQGETSGSTDEQFF; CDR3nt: TGTGCCAGCAGCCGTCCGGACGGACAAGGCGAAACTAGCGGGAGTACCGATGAGCAGTTCTTC
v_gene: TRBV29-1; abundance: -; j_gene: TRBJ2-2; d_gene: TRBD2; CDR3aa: CSVGIAGVGVGELFF; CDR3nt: TGCAGCGTTGGGATCGCGGGGGTTGGTGTCGGGGAGCTGTTTTTT
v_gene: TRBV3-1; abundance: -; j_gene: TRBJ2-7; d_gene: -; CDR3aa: CASSQDRHDEQYF; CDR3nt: TGTGCCAGCAGCCAAGATCGGCACGACGAGCAGTACTTC
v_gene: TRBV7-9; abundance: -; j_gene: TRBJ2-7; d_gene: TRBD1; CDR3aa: CASSFYDRGVGEQYF; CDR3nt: TGTGCCAGCAGCTTCTACGACAGGGGGGTAGGGGAGCAGTACTTC
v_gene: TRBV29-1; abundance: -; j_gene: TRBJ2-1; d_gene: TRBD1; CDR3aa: CSGGQVLHNEQFF; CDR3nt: TGCAGCGGGGGACAGGTTTTACACAATGAGCAGTTCTTC
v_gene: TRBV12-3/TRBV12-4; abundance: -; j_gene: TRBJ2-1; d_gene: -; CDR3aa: CASSYRDEQFF; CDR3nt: TGTGCCAGCAGTTACAGGGATGAGCAGTTCTTC
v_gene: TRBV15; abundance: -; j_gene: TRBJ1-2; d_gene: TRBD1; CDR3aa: CATSRGKPPGGDYGYTF; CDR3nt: TGTGCCACCAGCAGAGGGAAGCCGCCAGGGGGCGATTATGGCTACACCTTC
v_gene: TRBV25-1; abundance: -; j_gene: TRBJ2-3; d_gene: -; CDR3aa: CASSGEFTDTQYF; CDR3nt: TGTGCCAGCAGCGGGGAGTTCACAGATACGCAGTATTTT
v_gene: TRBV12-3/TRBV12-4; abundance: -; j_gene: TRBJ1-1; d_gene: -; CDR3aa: CASSPYPGTVNTEAFF; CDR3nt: TGTGCCAGCAGTCCGTACCCCGGGACGGTGAACACTGAAGCTTTCTTT
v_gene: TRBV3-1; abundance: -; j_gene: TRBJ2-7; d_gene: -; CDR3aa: CASSPGAITLTEQYF; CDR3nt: TGTGCCAGCAGCCCGGGCGCCATTACCCTAACCGAGCAGTACTTC
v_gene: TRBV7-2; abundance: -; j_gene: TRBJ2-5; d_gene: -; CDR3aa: CASKRGLPQETQYF; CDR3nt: TGTGCCAGCAAAAGAGGACTACCTCAAGAGACCCAGTACTTC
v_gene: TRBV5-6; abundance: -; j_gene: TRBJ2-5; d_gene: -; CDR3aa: CASSLAPGWYQETQYF; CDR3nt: TGTGCCAGCAGCTTGGCGCCAGGCTGGTACCAAGAGACCCAGTACTTC
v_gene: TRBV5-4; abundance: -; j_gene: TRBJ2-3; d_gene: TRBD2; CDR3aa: CASSSTSVGSDTQYF; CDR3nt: TGTGCCAGCAGCTCGACTAGCGTCGGATCAGATACGCAGTATTTT
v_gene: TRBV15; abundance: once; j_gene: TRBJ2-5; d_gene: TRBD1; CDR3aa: CATSRGQGLEETQYF; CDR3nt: TGTGCCACCAGCAGAGGACAGGGGCTGGAAGAGACCCAGTACTTC
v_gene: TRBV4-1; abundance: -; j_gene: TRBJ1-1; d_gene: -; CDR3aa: CASSLQSGKGMNTEAFF; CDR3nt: TGCGCCAGCAGCCTACAATCAGGAAAGGGGATGAACACTGAAGCTTTCTTT